The rows below give T cell receptor beta chains drawn from one sample of a study of blood T cell repertoires in COVID-19. Method: immunoSEQ multiplex PCR; TCRdb's copy keeps in-frame clones and lacks some. The data show 350,000 to 450,000 clones, with approximately 90% seen just once and roughly 0.86% held by the top ten. The specimen was PBMCs or T cells enriched from blood (not recorded which). These receptors were taken from a woman aged 40 to 50 who had been exposed to COVID-19. CDR3s include the opening cysteine and the closing phenylalanine or tryptophan. The order of the fields is clone size, CDR3 length, J gene, V gene, CDR3 protein. Not all rows give a size; the values are once, few, many and, for expanded clones, a class.

clone_size: NA; cdr3_length: 16; j_call: TRBJ2-4; v_call: TRBV11-3; cdr3_aa: CASNAGTSGTKNIQYF
clone_size: NA; cdr3_length: 14; j_call: TRBJ1-5; v_call: TRBV6-5; cdr3_aa: CASQDSSYNQPQHF
clone_size: NA; cdr3_length: 14; j_call: TRBJ2-7; v_call: TRBV10-3; cdr3_aa: CAISSFQGPYEQYF
clone_size: once; cdr3_length: 15; j_call: TRBJ1-2; v_call: TRBV18; cdr3_aa: CASSPFVTEHNGYTF
clone_size: NA; cdr3_length: 15; j_call: TRBJ2-1; v_call: TRBV7-7; cdr3_aa: CASSPGTGGHNEQFF
clone_size: NA; cdr3_length: 15; j_call: TRBJ1-3; v_call: TRBV5-4; cdr3_aa: CASSLMRDSGNTIYF
clone_size: NA; cdr3_length: 15; j_call: TRBJ1-2; v_call: TRBV13; cdr3_aa: CASSLAGKNNYGYTF
clone_size: NA; cdr3_length: 16; j_call: TRBJ1-5; v_call: TRBV5-1; cdr3_aa: CASSLSTVNSNQPQHF
clone_size: NA; cdr3_length: 14; j_call: TRBJ1-2; v_call: TRBV7-2; cdr3_aa: CASSLTGGTYGYTF
clone_size: NA; cdr3_length: 17; j_call: TRBJ2-3; v_call: TRBV14; cdr3_aa: CASSQDKRTGFADTQYF
clone_size: NA; cdr3_length: 13; j_call: TRBJ1-1; v_call: TRBV2; cdr3_aa: CASRADSNTEAFF
clone_size: once; cdr3_length: 13; j_call: TRBJ1-1; v_call: TRBV2; cdr3_aa: CASRPGDKTEAFF
clone_size: NA; cdr3_length: 15; j_call: TRBJ2-3; v_call: TRBV5-1; cdr3_aa: CASSSTTGLAGEKYF
clone_size: NA; cdr3_length: 15; j_call: TRBJ2-1; v_call: TRBV5-5; cdr3_aa: CASSFSLATYNEQFF
clone_size: NA; cdr3_length: 13; j_call: TRBJ2-7; v_call: TRBV27; cdr3_aa: CASSSGTGYEQYF
clone_size: NA; cdr3_length: 14; j_call: TRBJ2-3; v_call: TRBV10-3; cdr3_aa: CAVNRGSGTDTQYF
clone_size: NA; cdr3_length: 17; j_call: TRBJ1-1; v_call: TRBV7-6; cdr3_aa: CASSSNRGPDTNTEAFF
clone_size: NA; cdr3_length: 12; j_call: TRBJ1-4; v_call: TRBV7-2; cdr3_aa: CASSGGAQALFF
clone_size: NA; cdr3_length: 13; j_call: TRBJ2-7; v_call: TRBV19; cdr3_aa: CASSIGHSYEQYF
clone_size: NA; cdr3_length: 13; j_call: TRBJ1-5; v_call: TRBV5-1; cdr3_aa: CASSLEVDQPQHF
clone_size: few; cdr3_length: 16; j_call: TRBJ1-6; v_call: TRBV7-9; cdr3_aa: CASTLWRGINNSPLHF
clone_size: NA; cdr3_length: 16; j_call: TRBJ2-4; v_call: TRBV7-2; cdr3_aa: CASSFGGGRAKNIQYF
clone_size: NA; cdr3_length: 15; j_call: TRBJ2-2; v_call: TRBV3-1/TRBV3-2; cdr3_aa: CASSHGGGGPRELFF
clone_size: once; cdr3_length: 15; j_call: TRBJ2-3; v_call: TRBV19; cdr3_aa: CASSIEGTSTDTQYF
clone_size: once; cdr3_length: 13; j_call: TRBJ1-2; v_call: TRBV19; cdr3_aa: CASSTDRVGGYTF
clone_size: NA; cdr3_length: 17; j_call: TRBJ1-6; v_call: TRBV7-6; cdr3_aa: CASSLVVGGSYNSPLHF
clone_size: few; cdr3_length: 14; j_call: TRBJ2-7; v_call: TRBV27; cdr3_aa: CASRRTGIFYEQYF
clone_size: NA; cdr3_length: 15; j_call: TRBJ1-1; v_call: TRBV4-1; cdr3_aa: CASSREQGQNTEAFF
clone_size: NA; cdr3_length: 13; j_call: TRBJ1-2; v_call: TRBV6-2/TRBV6-3; cdr3_aa: CASSEQGLYGYTF
clone_size: NA; cdr3_length: 12; j_call: TRBJ1-2; v_call: TRBV29-1; cdr3_aa: CSVEGQGGGYTF
clone_size: NA; cdr3_length: 15; j_call: TRBJ2-6; v_call: TRBV18; cdr3_aa: CASSPLNSGANVLTF
clone_size: few; cdr3_length: 16; j_call: TRBJ1-6; v_call: TRBV2; cdr3_aa: CASSAGPGQGYSPLHF
clone_size: NA; cdr3_length: 17; j_call: TRBJ2-4; v_call: TRBV7-9; cdr3_aa: CASSLAGVLRTKNIQYF
clone_size: NA; cdr3_length: 19; j_call: TRBJ2-7; v_call: TRBV29-1; cdr3_aa: CSARGVVFASGRVSYEQYF
clone_size: NA; cdr3_length: 15; j_call: TRBJ1-3; v_call: TRBV6-5; cdr3_aa: CASSLQPSSGNTIYF
clone_size: NA; cdr3_length: 15; j_call: TRBJ1-3; v_call: TRBV3-1/TRBV3-2; cdr3_aa: CASSRDTLPGNTIYF
clone_size: NA; cdr3_length: 15; j_call: TRBJ2-1; v_call: TRBV5-1; cdr3_aa: CASSLGGQGASEQFF
clone_size: NA; cdr3_length: 15; j_call: TRBJ1-2; v_call: TRBV19; cdr3_aa: CASTPTGVDNYGYTF
clone_size: NA; cdr3_length: 14; j_call: TRBJ2-6; v_call: TRBV30; cdr3_aa: CAWSSYTGANVLTF
clone_size: NA; cdr3_length: 13; j_call: TRBJ1-5; v_call: TRBV29-1; cdr3_aa: CSVARGGNQPQHF
clone_size: NA; cdr3_length: 13; j_call: TRBJ1-2; v_call: TRBV19; cdr3_aa: CASNPGGTYGYTF
clone_size: once; cdr3_length: 13; j_call: TRBJ1-5; v_call: TRBV6-5; cdr3_aa: CATRMGVNQPQHF
clone_size: NA; cdr3_length: 14; j_call: TRBJ1-6; v_call: TRBV5-6; cdr3_aa: CASRRGQVTSPLHF
clone_size: once; cdr3_length: 13; j_call: TRBJ1-5; v_call: TRBV4-1; cdr3_aa: CASSQVFGQPQHF
clone_size: NA; cdr3_length: 15; j_call: TRBJ1-1; v_call: TRBV27; cdr3_aa: CASSLETVGGTEAFF
clone_size: NA; cdr3_length: 12; j_call: TRBJ1-3; v_call: TRBV9; cdr3_aa: CASSPSGNTIYF
clone_size: NA; cdr3_length: 13; j_call: TRBJ2-5; v_call: TRBV12-3/TRBV12-4; cdr3_aa: CATAQGLRETQYF
clone_size: NA; cdr3_length: 16; j_call: TRBJ2-3; v_call: TRBV2; cdr3_aa: CASSAASGGAADTQYF
clone_size: NA; cdr3_length: 17; j_call: TRBJ1-2; v_call: TRBV6-8; cdr3_aa: CASSHHAGTAFNYGYTF
clone_size: NA; cdr3_length: 14; j_call: TRBJ2-3; v_call: TRBV19; cdr3_aa: CASSIPAREDTQYF
clone_size: NA; cdr3_length: 15; j_call: TRBJ1-4; v_call: TRBV4-3; cdr3_aa: CASSQDRVTGGKLFF
clone_size: NA; cdr3_length: 15; j_call: TRBJ2-1; v_call: TRBV2; cdr3_aa: CASSTGHSSYNEQFF
clone_size: NA; cdr3_length: 14; j_call: TRBJ1-2; v_call: TRBV11-3; cdr3_aa: CASSYRGGDYGYTF
clone_size: NA; cdr3_length: 15; j_call: TRBJ2-3; v_call: TRBV2; cdr3_aa: CASRAGTSLAQAQYF
clone_size: NA; cdr3_length: 13; j_call: TRBJ2-3; v_call: TRBV29-1; cdr3_aa: CSVSAGEEDTQYF